The rows below give T cell receptor beta chains drawn from one sample of a study of PD-1 blockade in classical Hodgkin lymphoma. Measured with immunoSEQ multiplex PCR; TCRdb has only the in-frame clones, and not every one. The repertoire holds tens of thousands of clones, with about 82% as singletons. Sequenced here: peripheral blood mononuclear cells (PBMCs), sampled before the second cycle of nivolumab. These receptors were obtained from a human donor with classical Hodgkin lymphoma. CDR3s leave out the opening cysteine and the closing phenylalanine or tryptophan.

CDR3aa: ASSELGTAEQF; v_gene: TRBV25-1; j_gene: TRBJ2-1
CDR3aa: AITGTSYGYT; v_gene: TRBV10-3; j_gene: TRBJ1-2
CDR3aa: ASSLDSTGELF; v_gene: TRBV7-8; j_gene: TRBJ2-2
CDR3aa: AWIRDFSTGELF; v_gene: TRBV30; j_gene: TRBJ2-2
CDR3aa: AWSSGGGWTEAF; v_gene: TRBV30; j_gene: TRBJ1-1
CDR3aa: ASSESGTDTQY; v_gene: TRBV10-1; j_gene: TRBJ2-3
CDR3aa: ASSPQPGSYNEQF; v_gene: TRBV9; j_gene: TRBJ2-1
CDR3aa: ASSLIGRLNTIY; v_gene: TRBV28; j_gene: TRBJ1-3
CDR3aa: ASSAGTPNNEKLF; v_gene: TRBV5-5; j_gene: TRBJ1-4
CDR3aa: ASSVDRYLETQY; v_gene: TRBV5-6; j_gene: TRBJ2-5
CDR3aa: ASSEQDSGTDTQY; v_gene: TRBV6-1; j_gene: TRBJ2-3
CDR3aa: ASSIQSGGGAGELF; v_gene: TRBV19; j_gene: TRBJ2-2
CDR3aa: ASSSRNRGGNTIY; v_gene: TRBV27; j_gene: TRBJ1-3
CDR3aa: ASSPSGGGELF; v_gene: TRBV7-9; j_gene: TRBJ2-2
CDR3aa: ASSWTTDSNQPQH; v_gene: TRBV2; j_gene: TRBJ1-5
CDR3aa: ASSLGFSRTDTQY; v_gene: TRBV7-2; j_gene: TRBJ2-3
CDR3aa: ASSPWAGSSYEQY; v_gene: TRBV7-8; j_gene: TRBJ2-7
CDR3aa: ASSLAEANSPLH; v_gene: TRBV5-1; j_gene: TRBJ1-6
CDR3aa: ASSQALGYEQY; v_gene: TRBV4-3; j_gene: TRBJ2-7
CDR3aa: ALGGSTDTQY; v_gene: TRBV28; j_gene: TRBJ2-3
CDR3aa: ASSLRGGAGTDTQY; v_gene: TRBV7-2; j_gene: TRBJ2-3
CDR3aa: ASSLKEVRGYTNEQF; v_gene: TRBV14; j_gene: TRBJ2-1
CDR3aa: ASRAYAPNQPQH; v_gene: TRBV6-1; j_gene: TRBJ1-5
CDR3aa: ASSLRAGTGGGEQY; v_gene: TRBV4-2; j_gene: TRBJ2-7
CDR3aa: ASSGQGPAF; v_gene: TRBV6-1; j_gene: TRBJ1-1
CDR3aa: ASSTSFAHPGETQY; v_gene: TRBV11-2; j_gene: TRBJ2-5
CDR3aa: ASSVMTGNTEAF; v_gene: TRBV7-8; j_gene: TRBJ1-1
CDR3aa: AIRPPSGNTIY; v_gene: TRBV10-3; j_gene: TRBJ1-3
CDR3aa: ASSLGDRGGNTIY; v_gene: TRBV9; j_gene: TRBJ1-3
CDR3aa: ASSLDSLNYEQY; v_gene: TRBV7-2; j_gene: TRBJ2-7
CDR3aa: ASSLSGTGFYEQY; v_gene: TRBV7-3; j_gene: NA
CDR3aa: ATDSTDSTDTQY; v_gene: TRBV25-1; j_gene: TRBJ2-3
CDR3aa: ARSRPIRVRGNTIY; v_gene: TRBV5-3; j_gene: TRBJ1-3
CDR3aa: ASSQGDWDTGELF; v_gene: TRBV4-3; j_gene: TRBJ2-2
CDR3aa: ASSWGQGRNEQY; v_gene: TRBV5-4; j_gene: TRBJ2-7
CDR3aa: ASSADGTGATYEQY; v_gene: TRBV13; j_gene: TRBJ2-7
CDR3aa: ASSSGGGTRYGYT; v_gene: TRBV6-6; j_gene: TRBJ1-2
CDR3aa: ASSVSGRTGELF; v_gene: TRBV9; j_gene: TRBJ2-2
CDR3aa: ASSLETKLSYEQY; v_gene: TRBV7-2; j_gene: TRBJ2-7
CDR3aa: ASSRPRGGGPEAF; v_gene: TRBV6-6; j_gene: TRBJ1-1
CDR3aa: ASSFYGEMGTQY; v_gene: TRBV27; j_gene: TRBJ2-5